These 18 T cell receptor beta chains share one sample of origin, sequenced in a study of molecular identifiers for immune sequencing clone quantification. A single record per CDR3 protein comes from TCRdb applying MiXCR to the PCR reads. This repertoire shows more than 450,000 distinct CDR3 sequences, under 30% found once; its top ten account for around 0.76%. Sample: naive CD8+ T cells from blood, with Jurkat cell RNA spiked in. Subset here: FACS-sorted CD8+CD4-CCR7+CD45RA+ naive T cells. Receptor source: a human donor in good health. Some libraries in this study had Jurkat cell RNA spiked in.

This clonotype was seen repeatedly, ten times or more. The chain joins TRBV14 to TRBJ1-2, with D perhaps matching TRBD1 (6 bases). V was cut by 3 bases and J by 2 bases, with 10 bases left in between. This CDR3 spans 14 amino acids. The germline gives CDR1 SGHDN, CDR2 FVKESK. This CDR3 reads CASSHSTGNYGYTF. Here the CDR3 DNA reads TGTGCCAGCAGCCACTCCACAGGGAACTATGGCTACACCTTC.

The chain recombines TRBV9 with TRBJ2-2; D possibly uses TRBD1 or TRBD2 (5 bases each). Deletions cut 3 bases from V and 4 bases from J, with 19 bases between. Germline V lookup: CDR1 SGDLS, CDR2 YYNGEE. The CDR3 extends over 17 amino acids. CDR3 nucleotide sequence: TGTGCCAGCAGCGCCCCATCCGGGACGACGGGCACCGGGGAGCTGTTTTTT. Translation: CASSAPSGTTGTGELFF.

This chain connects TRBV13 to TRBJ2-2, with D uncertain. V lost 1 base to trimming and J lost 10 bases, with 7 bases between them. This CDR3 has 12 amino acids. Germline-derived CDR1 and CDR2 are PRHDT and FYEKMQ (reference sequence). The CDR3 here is CASSLDTLELFF. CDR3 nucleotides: TGTGCCAGCAGCTTAGACACACTGGAGCTGTTTTTT. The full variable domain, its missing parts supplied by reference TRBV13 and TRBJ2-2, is AAGVIQSPRHLIKEKRETATLKCYPIPRHDTVYWYQQGPGQDPQFLISFYEKMQSDKGSIPDRFSAQQFSDYHSELNMSSLELGDSALYFCASSLDTLELFFGEGSRLTVL.

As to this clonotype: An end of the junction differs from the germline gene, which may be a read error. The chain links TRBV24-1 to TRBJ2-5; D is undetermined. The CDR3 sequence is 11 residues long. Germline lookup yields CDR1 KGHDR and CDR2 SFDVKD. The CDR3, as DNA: TGTGCCACCAGTGATGGAGAGCCCCAGTACTTC. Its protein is CATSDGEPQYF.

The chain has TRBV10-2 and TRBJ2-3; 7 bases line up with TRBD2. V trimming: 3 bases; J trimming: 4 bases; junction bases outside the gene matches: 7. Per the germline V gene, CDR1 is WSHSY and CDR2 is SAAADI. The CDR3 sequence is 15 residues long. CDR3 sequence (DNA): TGCGCCAGCAGTGATTGGGCGGGGGTGGCAGATACGCAGTATTTT. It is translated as CASSDWAGVADTQYF.

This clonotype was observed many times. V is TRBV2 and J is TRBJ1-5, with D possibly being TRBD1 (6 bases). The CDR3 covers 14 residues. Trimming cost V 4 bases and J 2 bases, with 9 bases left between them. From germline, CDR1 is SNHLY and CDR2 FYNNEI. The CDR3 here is CASSARQGNQPQHF. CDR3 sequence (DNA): TGTGCCAGCAGTGCTAGACAGGGCAATCAGCCCCAGCATTTT. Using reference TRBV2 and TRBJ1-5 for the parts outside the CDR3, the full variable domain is EPEVTQTPSHQVTQMGQEVILRCVPISNHLYFYWYRQILGQKVEFLVSFYNNEISEKSEIFDDQFSVERPDGSNFTLKIRSTKLEDSAMYFCASSARQGNQPQHFGDGTRLSIL.

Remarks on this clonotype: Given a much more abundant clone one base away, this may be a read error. The CDR3: CASSQADTEAFF. Written as DNA, the CDR3 is TGTGCCAGCAGCCAGGCTGACACTGAAGCTTTCTTT. This chain joins TRBV7-9 and TRBJ1-1, with unresolved D. Per the germline V gene, CDR1 is SEHNR and CDR2 is FQNEAQ (reference sequence). The V end was cut by 5 bases, the J end by 3 bases, with 7 bases between. This CDR3 is built from 12 residues.

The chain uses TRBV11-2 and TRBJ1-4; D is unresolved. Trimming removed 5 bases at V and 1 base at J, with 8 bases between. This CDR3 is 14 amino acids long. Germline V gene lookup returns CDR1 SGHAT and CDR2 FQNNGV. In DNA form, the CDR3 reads TGTGCCAGCAGCCCTGGTCGAACTAATGAAAAACTGTTTTTT. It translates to CASSPGRTNEKLFF.

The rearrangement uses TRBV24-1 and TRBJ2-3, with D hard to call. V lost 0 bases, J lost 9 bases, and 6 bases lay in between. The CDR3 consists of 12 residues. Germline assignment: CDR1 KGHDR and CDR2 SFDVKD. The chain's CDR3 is CATSDLEATQYF. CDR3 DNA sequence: TGTGCCACCAGTGATTTGGAAGCGACGCAGTATTTT.

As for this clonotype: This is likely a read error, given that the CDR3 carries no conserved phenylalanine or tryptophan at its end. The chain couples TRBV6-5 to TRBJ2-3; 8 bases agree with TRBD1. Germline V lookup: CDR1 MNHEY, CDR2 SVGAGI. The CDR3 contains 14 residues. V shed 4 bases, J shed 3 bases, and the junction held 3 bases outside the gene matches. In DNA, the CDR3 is TGTGCCAGCAGTTTAGGACAGGGAACAGATACGCAGTATTGT. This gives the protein CASSLGQGTDTQYC.

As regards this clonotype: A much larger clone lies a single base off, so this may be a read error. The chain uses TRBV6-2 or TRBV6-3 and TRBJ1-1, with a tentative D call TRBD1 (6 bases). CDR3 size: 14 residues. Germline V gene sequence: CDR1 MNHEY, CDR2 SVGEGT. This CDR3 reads CAGSYWGQNTEAFF. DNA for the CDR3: TGTGCCGGCAGTTACTGGGGGCAGAACACTGAAGCTTTCTTT.

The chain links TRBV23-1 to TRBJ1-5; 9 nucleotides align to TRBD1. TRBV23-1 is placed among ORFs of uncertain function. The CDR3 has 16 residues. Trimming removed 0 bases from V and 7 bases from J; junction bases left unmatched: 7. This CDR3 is CASSQSGTGMEQPQHF. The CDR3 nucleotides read TGCGCCAGCAGTCAATCGGGGACAGGGATGGAGCAGCCCCAGCATTTT.

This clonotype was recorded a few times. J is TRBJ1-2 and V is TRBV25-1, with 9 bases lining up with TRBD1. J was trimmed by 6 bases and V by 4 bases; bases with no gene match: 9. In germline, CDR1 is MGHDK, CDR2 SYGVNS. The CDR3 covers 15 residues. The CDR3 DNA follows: TGTGCCAGCAGTGGGTACAGGGGGCGCATTGATGGCTACACCTTC. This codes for CASSGYRGRIDGYTF.

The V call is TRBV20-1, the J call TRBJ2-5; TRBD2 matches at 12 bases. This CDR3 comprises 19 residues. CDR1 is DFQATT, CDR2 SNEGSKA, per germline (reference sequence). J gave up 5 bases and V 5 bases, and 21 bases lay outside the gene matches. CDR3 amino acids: CSARDSGLAGPLIGETQYF. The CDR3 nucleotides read TGCAGTGCTCGGGACAGCGGACTAGCGGGACCCTTGATCGGTGAGACCCAGTACTTC.

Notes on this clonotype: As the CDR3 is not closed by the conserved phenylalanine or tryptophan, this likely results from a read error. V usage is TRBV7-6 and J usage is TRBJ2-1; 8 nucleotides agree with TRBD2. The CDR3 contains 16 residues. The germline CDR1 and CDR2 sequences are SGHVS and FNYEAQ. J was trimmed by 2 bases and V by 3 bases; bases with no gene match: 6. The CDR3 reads CASSLDGAGAYNEQFS. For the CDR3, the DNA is TGTGCCAGCAGCTTGGACGGAGCGGGGGCCTACAATGAGCAGTTCTCC.

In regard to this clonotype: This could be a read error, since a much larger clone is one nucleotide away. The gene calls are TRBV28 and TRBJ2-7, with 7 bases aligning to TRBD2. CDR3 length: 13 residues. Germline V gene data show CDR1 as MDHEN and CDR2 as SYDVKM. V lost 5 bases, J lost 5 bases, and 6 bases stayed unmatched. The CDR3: CASSRGGSNEQYF. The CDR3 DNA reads TGTGCCAGCAGTCGCGGGGGATCCAACGAGCAGTACTTC.

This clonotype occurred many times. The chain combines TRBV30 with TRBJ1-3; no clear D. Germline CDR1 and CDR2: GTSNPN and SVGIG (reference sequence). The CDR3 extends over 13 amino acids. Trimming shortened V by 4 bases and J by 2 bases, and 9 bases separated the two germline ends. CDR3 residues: CAWTTVTGNTIYF. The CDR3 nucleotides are TGTGCCTGGACGACTGTTACTGGAAACACCATATATTTT.

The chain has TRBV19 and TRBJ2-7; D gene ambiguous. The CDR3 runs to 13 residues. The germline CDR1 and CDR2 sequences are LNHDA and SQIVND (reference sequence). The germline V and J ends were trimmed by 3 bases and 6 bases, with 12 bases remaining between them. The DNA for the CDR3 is TGTGCCAGTAGTATTAGTGGCGCTCGCGAGCAGTACTTC. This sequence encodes CASSISGAREQYF. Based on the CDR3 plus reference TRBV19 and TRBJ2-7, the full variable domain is DGGITQSPKYLFRKEGQNVTLSCEQNLNHDAMYWYRQDPGQGLRLIYYSQIVNDFQKGDIAEGYSVSREKKESFPLTVTSAQKNPTAFYLCASSISGAREQYFGPGTRLTVT.